Sequencing of this T cell receptor beta chain was carried out in a study of neoadjuvant anti-PD-1 for oral cavity cancer. At the level of the study: Non-progressing patients received a fourth nivolumab dose near day 43, then surgery on days 50-56. Overall study findings and caveats: TCR analyses covered only a few patients per response group. Post-nivolumab, blood T cell clonality was significantly elevated in non-responders.

Regarding this clone: Its antigen remains unidentified.

TCRdb's table, derived via immunoSEQ multiplex PCR, lists solely in-frame clones and lacks some. The data contain about 68,000 clones, around 84% of them singletons. CDR3 length: 17 residues. Germline trimming cut 2 bases from V and 10 bases from J; bases unmatched to any gene: 15. Germline V gene sequence: CDR1 SGHRS, CDR2 YFSETQ. Time point described: after neoadjuvant nivolumab, at surgical resection. PBMCs were not maintained or expanded in culture before analysis. The TCR was taken from a person aged 40 to 85 with oral cavity squamous cell carcinoma. This specimen consisted of PBMCs, obtained after nivolumab (anti-PD-1) treatment. This chain links TRBV5-1 with TRBJ2-1, with 10 bases that match TRBD2. The CDR3 is CASSFASSTSGIGEQFF. CDR3 sequence (DNA): TGCGCCAGCAGCTTCGCATCCTCCACTAGCGGGATAGGGGAGCAGTTCTTC.